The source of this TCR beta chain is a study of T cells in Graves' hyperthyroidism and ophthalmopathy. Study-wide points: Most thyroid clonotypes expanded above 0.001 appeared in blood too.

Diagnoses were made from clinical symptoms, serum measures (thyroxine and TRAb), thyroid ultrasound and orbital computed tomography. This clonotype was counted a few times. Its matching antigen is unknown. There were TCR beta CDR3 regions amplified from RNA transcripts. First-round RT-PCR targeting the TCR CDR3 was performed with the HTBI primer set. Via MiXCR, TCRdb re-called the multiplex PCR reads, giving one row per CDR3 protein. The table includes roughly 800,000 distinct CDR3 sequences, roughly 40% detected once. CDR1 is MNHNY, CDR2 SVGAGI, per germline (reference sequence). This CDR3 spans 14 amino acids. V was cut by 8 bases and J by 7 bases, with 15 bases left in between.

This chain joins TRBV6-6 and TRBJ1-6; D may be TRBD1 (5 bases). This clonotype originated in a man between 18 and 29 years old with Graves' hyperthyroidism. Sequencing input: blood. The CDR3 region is CASEDSVLNSPLHF. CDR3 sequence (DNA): TGTGCCAGCGAAGACAGCGTCCTAAATTCACCCCTCCACTTT.